One sample yielded the 27 T cell receptor beta chains listed below, sequenced in a study of T-cell reconstitution after alpha-beta-depleted transplantation in children (dated by TCRdb to about 2016). Library generation was performed with PCR. TCRdb names Illumina HiSeq 2500 as the instrument used. TCR libraries were prepared with molecular barcoding, using unique molecular identifiers to normalize TCRbeta repertoire quantification. TCRdb reprocessing: public reads trimmed at Q25 with fastp, clones called with MiXCR, in-frame beta chains kept. Identical CDR3 proteins give one entry, which carries the most common genes and DNA. The table for this sample lists 250,000 to 350,000 distinct CDR3 sequences; around 9.6% of them were counted only once. The top ten constitute over 9.5% of the sample. This specimen was PBMCs from the stem cell graft donor, taken from the stem cell graft. These receptors were taken from a human donor who donated a stem cell graft to a child with SCID.

The V gene is TRBV7-9, the J gene TRBJ1-2, with D possibly TRBD1 on 5 matching bases. The germline V gene encodes CDR1 SEHNR and CDR2 FQNEAQ (reference sequence). This CDR3 has 13 amino acids. V lost 3 bases, J lost 6 bases, and 11 bases lay in between. In DNA form, the CDR3 reads TGTGCCAGCAGCTTTTTAAGGGGAGATGGCTACACCTTC. It yields the protein CASSFLRGDGYTF.

This clonotype has only a few counts. The rearrangement links TRBV7-9 to TRBJ1-1, with 7 bases lining up with TRBD1. Germline V CDR1 and CDR2: SEHNR, FQNEAQ (reference sequence). The V segment lost 5 bases and the J segment 1 base; nucleotides outside the gene matches: 7. The CDR3 is 15 residues long. CDR3 DNA: TGTGCCAGCAGCGGCGAGGGACAGACGAACACTGAAGCTTTCTTT. It translates to CASSGEGQTNTEAFF.

J is TRBJ1-2 and V is TRBV4-2; D remains ambiguous. The germline V and J ends were trimmed by 1 base and 4 bases, with 7 bases remaining between them. This CDR3 is 13 amino acids long. Germline CDR1 and CDR2: LGHNA and YNFKEQ. The CDR3 nucleotides read TGTGCCAGCAGCCAAGGAGGGAGCTATGGCTACACCTTC. This codes for CASSQGGSYGYTF.

This clonotype was found many times. The chain links TRBV29-1 to TRBJ1-2, with D perhaps matching TRBD1 (5 bases). V dropped 7 bases and J dropped 5 bases, with 17 bases sitting between them. The CDR3 length is 13 residues. CDR1 is SQVTM and CDR2 is ANQGSEA in the germline V gene. CDR3 nucleotides: TGCAGCGCCAAGGTGGACCAGGGTTATGGCTACACCTTC. It codes for CSAKVDQGYGYTF.

The chain is built from TRBV20-1 and TRBJ2-1; D call uncertain. The germline CDR1 and CDR2 sequences are DFQATT and SNEGSKA (reference sequence). V lost 2 bases to trimming and J lost 5 bases, with 10 bases between them. The CDR3 runs 13 residues. In nucleotides, the CDR3 is TGCAGTGCTAGATCGCACTGGGACAATGAGCAGTTCTTC. It encodes CSARSHWDNEQFF.

This clonotype was counted a few times. V is TRBV5-6 and J is TRBJ1-3; 7 nucleotides match TRBD1. The J segment lost 1 base and the V segment lost 3 bases, leaving 13 bases of the junction unmatched. Germline lookup yields CDR1 SGHDT and CDR2 YYEEEE. The CDR3 runs to 18 residues. The CDR3 protein is CASSSTGLRGRSGNTIYF. The CDR3 bases are TGTGCCAGCAGCTCGACAGGGTTGAGAGGGAGATCTGGAAACACCATATATTTT.

Many counts were recorded for this clonotype. V and J are TRBV18 and TRBJ2-7; D is possibly TRBD1 or TRBD2 (5 bases each). The CDR3 extends over 14 amino acids. V shed 3 bases and J shed 2 bases, with 11 bases lying between them. CDR1 KGHSH and CDR2 LQKENI come from the germline V gene. DNA for the CDR3: TGTGCCAGCTCACCCGGGACGGGGCCCTACGAGCAGTACTTC. The encoded protein is CASSPGTGPYEQYF. The full variable domain, in which reference TRBV18 and TRBJ2-7 provide the parts outside the CDR3, is NAGVMQNPRHLVRRRGQEARLRCSPMKGHSHVYWYRQLPEEGLKFMVYLQKENIIDESGMPKERFSAEFPKEGPSILRIQQVVRGDSAAYFCASSPGTGPYEQYFGPGTRLTVT.

This clonotype was counted many times. The genes are TRBV10-3 and TRBJ2-2; D is uncertain. The CDR3 sequence is 13 residues long. Between the trimmed V and J ends, which lost 3 bases and 0 bases, there was a span of 2 bases. The germline V gene encodes CDR1 ENHRY and CDR2 SYGVKD. This CDR3 reads CAISDPNTGELFF. The CDR3 coding sequence is TGTGCCATCAGTGATCCGAACACCGGGGAGCTGTTTTTT.

This clonotype showed up just a few times. The chain is built from TRBV2 and TRBJ2-3; 12 bases are shared with TRBD2. The CDR3 sequence is 21 residues long. J was trimmed by 1 base and V by 6 bases; bases with no gene match: 20. CDR1 and CDR2 (germline): SNHLY, FYNNEI. The CDR3 reads CASRELSTPRLAGARTDTQYF. The CDR3 bases are TGTGCCAGCAGGGAACTATCCACCCCCCGACTAGCGGGGGCTCGCACAGATACGCAGTATTTT.

With respect to this clonotype: At one end, the junction sequence differs from germline, possibly due to a read error. The chain combines TRBV11-3 with TRBJ2-1, with D uncertain. The CDR3 loop spans 12 amino acids. CDR1 and CDR2 (germline): SGHNT, YENEEA. CDR3 coding DNA: TGTGCCAGCAGCTCCCTCCCGCAGGAGCGGTTCTTC. It encodes CASSSLPQERFF.

The table lists this clonotype with a few counts. This rearrangement joins TRBV7-6 to TRBJ2-3; TRBD1 matches at 7 bases. Germline V gene sequence: CDR1 SGHVS, CDR2 FNYEAQ. Trimming removed 5 bases from V and 5 bases from J; junction bases left unmatched: 7. The CDR3 sequence is 14 residues long. The CDR3 region is CASSKQQGVDTQYF. CDR3 DNA sequence: TGTGCCAGCAGCAAACAGCAGGGGGTAGATACGCAGTATTTT.

This clonotype was found many times. The chain employs TRBV12-3 or TRBV12-4 and TRBJ2-7, with TRBD1 matching over 8 bases. The CDR3 covers 14 residues. V trimming: 6 bases; J trimming: 0 bases; junction bases outside the gene matches: 4. The CDR3 DNA sequence: TGTGCCAGCAGCCCGGACAGGGTCTCCTACGAGCAGTACTTC. Protein product: CASSPDRVSYEQYF.

This clonotype was seen repeatedly, ten times or more. This rearrangement joins TRBV3-1 to TRBJ2-7; 8 nucleotides agree with TRBD2. Losses at the gene ends were 7 bases for V and 5 bases for J; bases not matched to a gene: 7. CDR3 length: 13 amino acids. Germline values: CDR1 LGHDT, CDR2 YNNKEL (reference sequence). The DNA for the CDR3 is TGTGCCAGCACCGGGAGGGGAGTGGACGAGCAGTACTTC. Protein product: CASTGRGVDEQYF.

This clonotype has more than one count but fewer than ten. This chain connects TRBV6-2 or TRBV6-3 to TRBJ1-5, with D possibly TRBD1 on 6 matching bases. Trimming removed 8 bases at V and 9 bases at J, with 14 bases between. Germline CDR1 is MNHEY and CDR2 is SVGEGT. The CDR3 contains 12 residues. CDR3 loop: CASAGDLGPQHF. The CDR3 DNA reads as TGTGCCAGCGCAGGGGATTTGGGGCCCCAGCATTTT.

This clonotype was found a few times. The J gene is TRBJ2-3, the V gene TRBV4-1; D is ambiguous. V dropped 4 bases and J dropped 2 bases, with 16 bases sitting between them. Per the germline V gene, CDR1 is MGHRA and CDR2 is YSYEKL. This CDR3 is built from 16 residues. The CDR3 is CASSPLGRLSTDTQYF. The CDR3, as DNA: TGCGCCAGCAGCCCTCTCGGGCGTCTATCCACAGATACGCAGTATTTT.

V and J are TRBV12-3 or TRBV12-4 and TRBJ1-6; TRBD1 aligns across 7 bases. This CDR3 contains 14 residues. Unmatched junction bases numbered 6, after V lost 4 bases and J lost 9 bases. The CDR3 DNA sequence: TGTGCCAGCAGTTCCGGGACAGACGCTTCACCCCTCCACTTT. Translation: CASSSGTDASPLHF.

This clonotype has a count of ten or more. This chain links TRBV5-1 with TRBJ2-2, with D perhaps matching TRBD1 (6 bases). This CDR3 has 16 amino acids. Germline V gene lookup returns CDR1 SGHRS and CDR2 YFSETQ. V was pared by 4 bases and J by 8 bases, with 21 bases between. This chain's CDR3 is CASSHKTGQSPGELFF. The CDR3 DNA reads TGCGCCAGCAGCCACAAAACCGGACAGAGCCCGGGGGAGCTGTTTTTT.

V is TRBV29-1 and J is TRBJ1-3; D is ambiguous. Germline assignment: CDR1 SQVTM and CDR2 ANQGSEA. The CDR3 is made up of 15 amino acids. V lost 4 bases and J lost 4, with 17 bases in between. CDR3 in amino acids: CSVVSGRSAGNTIYF. The CDR3 bases are TGCAGCGTTGTTTCAGGCCGATCGGCCGGAAACACCATATATTTT.

The genes are TRBV12-3 or TRBV12-4 and TRBJ1-3; D might be TRBD1 (5 bases). This CDR3 comprises 16 residues. Trimming stripped 7 bases from V and 0 bases from J, with 16 bases between. Here the CDR3 DNA reads TGTGCCAGCACCACATGGGGTAGGGGCTCTGGAAACACCATATATTTT. The encoded protein is CASTTWGRGSGNTIYF.

This chain uses TRBV29-1 with TRBJ1-1; maybe TRBD1 (6 bases). CDR3 length: 14 amino acids. The germline V gene has CDR1 SQVTM and CDR2 ANQGSEA. The V and J ends lost 3 bases and 4 bases respectively, with 15 bases between them. DNA of the CDR3: TGCAGCGTTGATGCGAGGGGGGATGGCACTGAAGCTTTCTTT. Encoded protein: CSVDARGDGTEAFF.

This clonotype was counted between two and nine times. This chain connects TRBV2 to TRBJ1-1; possible D gene TRBD1, 6 bases. The V gene lost 7 bases and the J gene lost 0 bases, with 12 bases spanning the gap. CDR1 and CDR2 from the germline V gene are SNHLY and FYNNEI. This CDR3 is built from 14 residues. This CDR3 is CASKEGHLNTEAFF. CDR3 DNA: TGTGCCAGCAAAGAGGGACATCTGAACACTGAAGCTTTCTTT.

There are a few counts of this clonotype. The J gene is TRBJ1-1, the V gene TRBV7-9, with TRBD1 identical over 10 bases. Germline V gives CDR1 SEHNR, CDR2 FQNEAQ (reference sequence). V shed 2 bases and J 5 bases; nucleotides not matched to a gene: 2. This CDR3 spans 14 amino acids. Here the CDR3 reads CASSLSGQGTEAFF. The CDR3 DNA sequence: TGTGCCAGCAGCTTATCGGGACAGGGGACTGAAGCTTTCTTT.

The chain recombines TRBV20-1 with TRBJ1-2; D is ambiguous. This CDR3 comprises 13 residues. Trimming took off 3 bases at V and 6 bases at J, with 14 bases between the two ends. CDR1 DFQATT and CDR2 SNEGSKA come from the germline V gene (reference sequence). CDR3 DNA sequence: TGCAGTGCTAGGTACCGTAGGGAGGATGGCTACACCTTC. This gives the protein CSARYRREDGYTF.

This clonotype occurred many times. The chain joins TRBV20-1 to TRBJ1-5; D is ambiguous. With 5 bases removed from V and 3 bases from J, the gap between germline ends came to 11 bases. The CDR3 runs 13 residues. Germline V lookup: CDR1 DFQATT, CDR2 SNEGSKA (reference sequence). CDR3 in amino acids: CSAFDGPNQPQHF. For the CDR3, the DNA is TGCAGTGCTTTCGACGGGCCCAATCAGCCCCAGCATTTT.

This clonotype was recorded at least ten times. This chain uses TRBV7-9 with TRBJ2-7; D gene uncertain. This CDR3 is built from 13 residues. Germline CDR1 reads SEHNR; CDR2 reads FQNEAQ (reference sequence). V was trimmed by 1 base and J by 4 bases, leaving 8 bases between them. As DNA, the CDR3 is TGTGCCAGCAGCTTAGAGCTTAGGTACGAGCAGTACTTC. This sequence encodes CASSLELRYEQYF.

The sample holds many counts of this clonotype. The chain is built from TRBV2 and TRBJ2-2; 8 nucleotides line up with TRBD1. CDR1 and CDR2 (germline): SNHLY, FYNNEI. V trimming: 8 bases; J trimming: 2 bases; junction bases outside the gene matches: 7. The CDR3 contains 15 residues. The CDR3: CASLSGQENTGELFF. The CDR3 nucleotides read TGTGCCAGCTTATCGGGACAGGAAAACACCGGGGAGCTGTTTTTT.

This sequence joins TRBV20-1 and TRBJ1-1, with D perhaps TRBD1 (5 bases). V lost 5 bases to trimming and J lost 4 bases, with 11 bases between them. Germline assignment: CDR1 DFQATT and CDR2 SNEGSKA (reference sequence). This CDR3 spans 12 amino acids. The CDR3 DNA reads as TGCAGTGCTGGGGACGGGATCACTGAAGCTTTCTTT. It encodes CSAGDGITEAFF.